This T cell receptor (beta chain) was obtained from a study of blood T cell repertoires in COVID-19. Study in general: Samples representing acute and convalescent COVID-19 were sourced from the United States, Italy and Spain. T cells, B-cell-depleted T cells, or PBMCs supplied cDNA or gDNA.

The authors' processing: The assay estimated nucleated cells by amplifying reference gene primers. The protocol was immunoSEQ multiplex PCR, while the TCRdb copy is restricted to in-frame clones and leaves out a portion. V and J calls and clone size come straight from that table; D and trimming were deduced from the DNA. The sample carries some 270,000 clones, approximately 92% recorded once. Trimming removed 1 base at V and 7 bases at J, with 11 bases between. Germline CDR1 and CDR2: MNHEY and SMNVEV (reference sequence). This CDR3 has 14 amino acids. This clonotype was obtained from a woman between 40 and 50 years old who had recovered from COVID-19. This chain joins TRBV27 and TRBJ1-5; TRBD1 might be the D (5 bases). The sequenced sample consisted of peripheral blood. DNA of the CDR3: TGTGCCAGCAGTTTATTTGGGGGGGACCAGCCCCAGCATTTT. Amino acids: CASSLFGGDQPQHF.